Below, one T cell receptor (beta chain) is given with its context. Its target is unknown. The sample comes from a study of response to subunit inactivated influenza vaccine. General observations from the study: Few new T cells, the authors suggested, are recruited by each seasonal influenza vaccination.

CDR1 is LNHDA, CDR2 SQIVND, per germline (reference sequence). V gave up 3 bases and J gave up 5 bases, with 7 bases separating them. This CDR3 contains 12 residues. TCRdb reprocessed the RT-PCR reads via MiXCR and lists one record per CDR3 protein. There are hundreds of thousands of distinct CDR3 sequences in the sample; around 15% occur only once, and 6% to 9.5% lies in the top ten. Sequences were derived from PBMCs from blood, sampled around 15 days before vaccination. The TCR comes from a man aged 45-65 years who received an inactivated influenza vaccine. This sequence joins TRBV19 and TRBJ2-5, with unresolved D. The CDR3 bases are TGTGCCAGTAGTATGACCGGGGAGACCCAGTACTTC. Encoded protein: CASSMTGETQYF.